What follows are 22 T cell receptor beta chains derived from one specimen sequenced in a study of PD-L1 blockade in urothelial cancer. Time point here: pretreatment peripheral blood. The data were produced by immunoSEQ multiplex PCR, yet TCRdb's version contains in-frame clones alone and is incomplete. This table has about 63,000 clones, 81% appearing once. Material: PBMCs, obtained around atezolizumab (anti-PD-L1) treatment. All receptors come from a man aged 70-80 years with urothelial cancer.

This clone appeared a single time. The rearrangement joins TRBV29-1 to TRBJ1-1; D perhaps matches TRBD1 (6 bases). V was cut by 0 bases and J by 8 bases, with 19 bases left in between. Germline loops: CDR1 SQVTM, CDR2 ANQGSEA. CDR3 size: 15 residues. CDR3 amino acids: CSVEEVEVGGMEAFF. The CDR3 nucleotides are TGCAGCGTTGAAGAGGTCGAAGTAGGGGGTATGGAAGCTTTCTTT.

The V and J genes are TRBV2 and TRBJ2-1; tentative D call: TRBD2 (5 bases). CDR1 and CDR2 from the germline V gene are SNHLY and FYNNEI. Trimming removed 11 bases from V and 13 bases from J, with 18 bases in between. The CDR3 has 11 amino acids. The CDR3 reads CAGRDQPAQFF. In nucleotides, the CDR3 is TGTGCCGGTCGGGATCAGCCAGCTCAGTTCTTC.

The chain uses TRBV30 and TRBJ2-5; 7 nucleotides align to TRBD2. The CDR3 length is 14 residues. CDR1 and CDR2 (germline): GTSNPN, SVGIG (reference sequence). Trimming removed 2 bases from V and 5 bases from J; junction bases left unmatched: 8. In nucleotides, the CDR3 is TGTGCCTGGAGTCCGGGAGGTGAGGGCGAGACCCAGTACTTC. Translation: CAWSPGGEGETQYF. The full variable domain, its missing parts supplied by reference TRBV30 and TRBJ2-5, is SQTIHQWPATLVQPVGSPLSLECTVEGTSNPNLYWYRQAAGRGLQLLFYSVGIGQISSEVPQNLSASRPQDRQFILSSKKLLLSDSGFYLCAWSPGGEGETQYFGPGTRLLVL.

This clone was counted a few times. Here the CDR3 DNA reads TGTGCCAGCAGTAGACAGGGGACCTCCTACGAGCAGTACTTC. Translation gives CASSRQGTSYEQYF. This chain joins TRBV6-5 and TRBJ2-7; 8 nucleotides align to TRBD1. Germline CDR1 reads MNHEY; CDR2 reads SVGAGI. The CDR3 extends over 14 amino acids. Germline trimming cut 5 bases from V and 0 bases from J; bases unmatched to any gene: 3.

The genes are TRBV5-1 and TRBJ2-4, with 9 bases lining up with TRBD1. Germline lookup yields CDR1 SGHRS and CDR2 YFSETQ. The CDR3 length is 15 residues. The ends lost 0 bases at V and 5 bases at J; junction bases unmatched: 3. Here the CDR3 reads CASSLETGGQNIQYF. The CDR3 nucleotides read TGCGCCAGCAGCTTGGAGACAGGGGGACAAAACATTCAGTACTTC.

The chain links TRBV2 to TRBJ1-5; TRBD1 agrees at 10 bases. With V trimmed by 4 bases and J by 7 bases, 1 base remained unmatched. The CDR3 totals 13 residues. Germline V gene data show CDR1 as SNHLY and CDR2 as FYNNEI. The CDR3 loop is CASSVGQGQPQHF. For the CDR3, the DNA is TGTGCCAGCAGTGTGGGACAGGGGCAGCCCCAGCATTTT. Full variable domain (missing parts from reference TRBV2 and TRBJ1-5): EPEVTQTPSHQVTQMGQEVILRCVPISNHLYFYWYRQILGQKVEFLVSFYNNEISEKSEIFDDQFSVERPDGSNFTLKIRSTKLEDSAMYFCASSVGQGQPQHFGDGTRLSIL.

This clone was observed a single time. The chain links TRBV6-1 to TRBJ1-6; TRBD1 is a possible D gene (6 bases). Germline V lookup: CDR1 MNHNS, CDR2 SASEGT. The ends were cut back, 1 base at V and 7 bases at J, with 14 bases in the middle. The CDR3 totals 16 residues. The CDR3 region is CASSEVLAGENSPLHF. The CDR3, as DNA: TGTGCCAGCAGTGAAGTCCTCGCAGGGGAGAATTCACCCCTCCACTTT.

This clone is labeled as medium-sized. The CDR3 DNA reads TGTGCCAGCAAAAGAAGTACAGGGTGGGACACTGAAGCTTTCTTT. This translates into CASKRSTGWDTEAFF. This chain joins TRBV5-4 and TRBJ1-1; D might be TRBD1 (6 bases). V was clipped by 6 bases and J by 3 bases, with 18 bases between them. This CDR3 spans 15 amino acids. Looked up from germline, CDR1 is SGHNT and CDR2 is YYREEE (reference sequence).

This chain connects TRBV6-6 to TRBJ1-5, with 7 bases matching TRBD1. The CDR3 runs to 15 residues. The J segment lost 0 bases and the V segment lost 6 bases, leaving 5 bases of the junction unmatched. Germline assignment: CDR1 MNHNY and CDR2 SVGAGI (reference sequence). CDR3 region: CASSPGTASNQPQHF. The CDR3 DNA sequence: TGTGCCAGCAGCCCCGGGACAGCTAGCAATCAGCCCCAGCATTTT.

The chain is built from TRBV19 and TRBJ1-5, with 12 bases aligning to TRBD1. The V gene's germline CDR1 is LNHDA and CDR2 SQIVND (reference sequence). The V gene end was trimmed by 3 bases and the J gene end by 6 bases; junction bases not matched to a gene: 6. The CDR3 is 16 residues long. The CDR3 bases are TGTGCCAGTAGTATCTCCGGGACAGGGGGCACTCAGCCCCAGCATTTT. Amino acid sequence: CASSISGTGGTQPQHF.

The CDR3 reads CASSRGTGGRTEAFF. CDR3 in DNA: TGCGCCAGCAGCCGCGGGACAGGGGGCCGGACTGAAGCTTTCTTT. This sequence joins TRBV4-1 and TRBJ1-1, with TRBD1 identical over 12 bases. V lost 4 bases, J lost 5 bases, and 5 bases stayed unmatched. Germline V lookup: CDR1 MGHRA, CDR2 YSYEKL. This CDR3 contains 15 residues.

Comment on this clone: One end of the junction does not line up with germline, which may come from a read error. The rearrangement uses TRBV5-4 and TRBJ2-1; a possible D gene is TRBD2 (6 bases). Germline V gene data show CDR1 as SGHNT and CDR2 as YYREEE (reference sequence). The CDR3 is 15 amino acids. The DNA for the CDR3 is TGTGCCAGCAGCGCCGACGGGGGAGAGGGGATGTTTGGACTCTTC. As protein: CASSADGGEGMFGLF.

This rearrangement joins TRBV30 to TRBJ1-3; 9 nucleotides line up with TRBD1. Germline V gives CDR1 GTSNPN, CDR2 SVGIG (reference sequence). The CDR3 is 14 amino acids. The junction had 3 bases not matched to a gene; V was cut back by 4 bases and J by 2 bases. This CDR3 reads CAWKTGGPGNTIYF. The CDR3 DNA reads TGTGCCTGGAAGACAGGGGGGCCTGGAAACACCATATATTTT.

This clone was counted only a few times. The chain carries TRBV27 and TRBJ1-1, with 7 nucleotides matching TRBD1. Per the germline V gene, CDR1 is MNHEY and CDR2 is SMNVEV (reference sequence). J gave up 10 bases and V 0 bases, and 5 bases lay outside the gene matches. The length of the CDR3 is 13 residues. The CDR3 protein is CASSLSPGGRAFF. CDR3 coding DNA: TGTGCCAGCAGTTTATCGCCAGGGGGTAGAGCTTTCTTT.

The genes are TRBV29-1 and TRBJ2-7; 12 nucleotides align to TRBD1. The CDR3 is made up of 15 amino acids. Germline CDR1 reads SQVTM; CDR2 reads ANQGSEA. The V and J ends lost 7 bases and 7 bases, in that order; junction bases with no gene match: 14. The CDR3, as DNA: TGCAGCGGCAAAGGTCCGGGACAGGGGGCTGGAGAGCAGTACTTC. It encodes CSGKGPGQGAGEQYF.

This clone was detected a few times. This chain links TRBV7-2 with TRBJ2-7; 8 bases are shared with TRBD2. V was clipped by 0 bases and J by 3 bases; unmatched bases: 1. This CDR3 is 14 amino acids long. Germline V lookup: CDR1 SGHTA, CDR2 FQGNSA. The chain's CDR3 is CASSLALAGYEQYF. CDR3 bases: TGTGCCAGCAGCTTAGCGCTAGCGGGCTACGAGCAGTACTTC.

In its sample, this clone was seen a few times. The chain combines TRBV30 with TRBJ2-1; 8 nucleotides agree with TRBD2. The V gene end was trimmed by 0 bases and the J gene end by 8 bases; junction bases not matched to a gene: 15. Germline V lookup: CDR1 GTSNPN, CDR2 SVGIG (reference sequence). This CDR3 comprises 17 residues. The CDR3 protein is CAWSVYGVTSGMDEQFF. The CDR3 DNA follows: TGTGCCTGGAGTGTGTATGGGGTTACTAGCGGAATGGATGAGCAGTTCTTC.

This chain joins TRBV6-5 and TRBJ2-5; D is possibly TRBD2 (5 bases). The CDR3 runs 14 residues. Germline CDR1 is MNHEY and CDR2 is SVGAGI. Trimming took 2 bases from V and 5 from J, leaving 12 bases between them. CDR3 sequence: CASSYGGGRETQYF. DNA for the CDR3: TGTGCCAGCAGTTACGGCGGAGGCAGGGAGACCCAGTACTTC.

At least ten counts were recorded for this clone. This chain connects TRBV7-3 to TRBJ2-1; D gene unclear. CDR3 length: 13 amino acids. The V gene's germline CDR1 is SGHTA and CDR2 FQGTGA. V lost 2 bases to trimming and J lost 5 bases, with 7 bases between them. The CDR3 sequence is CASSLGQNNEQFF. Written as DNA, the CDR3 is TGTGCCAGCAGCTTAGGGCAGAACAATGAGCAGTTCTTC.

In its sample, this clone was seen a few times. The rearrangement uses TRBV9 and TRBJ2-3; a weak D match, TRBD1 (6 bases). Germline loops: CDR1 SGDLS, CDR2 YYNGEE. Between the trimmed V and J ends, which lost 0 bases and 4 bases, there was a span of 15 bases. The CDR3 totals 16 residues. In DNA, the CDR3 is TGTGCCAGCAGCGTAGGTCCTACAGGGTTCGCAGATACGCAGTATTTT. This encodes CASSVGPTGFADTQYF. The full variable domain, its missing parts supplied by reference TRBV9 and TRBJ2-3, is DSGVTQTPKHLITATGQRVTLRCSPRSGDLSVYWYQQSLDQGLQFLIQYYNGEERAKGNILERFSAQQFPDLHSELNLSSLELGDSALYFCASSVGPTGFADTQYFGPGTRLTVL.

CDR3 sequence (DNA): TGCGCCAGCAGCCAATGGGGACAGGGGGCGCGAGGAAACACCATATATTTT. The encoded protein is CASSQWGQGARGNTIYF. V gene TRBV4-3 combines with J gene TRBJ1-3; 12 bases align to TRBD1. The length of the CDR3 is 17 residues. In germline, CDR1 is LGHNA, CDR2 YSLEER. The J segment lost 4 bases and the V segment lost 2 bases, leaving 6 bases of the junction unmatched.

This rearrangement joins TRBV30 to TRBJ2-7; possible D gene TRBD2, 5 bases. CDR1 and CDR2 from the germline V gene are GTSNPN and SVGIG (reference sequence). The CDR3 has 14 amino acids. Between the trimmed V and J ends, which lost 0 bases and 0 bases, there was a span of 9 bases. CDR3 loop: CAWSVLEISYEQYF. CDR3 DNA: TGTGCCTGGAGTGTACTAGAGATCTCCTACGAGCAGTACTTC.